A single sample gave rise to the 20 T cell receptor beta chains below, sequenced in a study of blood T cell repertoires in COVID-19. The data were produced by immunoSEQ multiplex PCR, yet TCRdb's version contains in-frame clones alone and is incomplete. The table includes some 250,000 clones, about nine tenths detected once. The sample taken for sequencing was peripheral blood. Source of these receptors: a man younger than 40 who had recovered from COVID-19.

The rearrangement joins TRBV27 to TRBJ1-2; 7 bases fit TRBD1. Germline loops: CDR1 MNHEY, CDR2 SMNVEV (reference sequence). V shed 6 bases and J 4 bases; nucleotides not matched to a gene: 8. CDR3 length: 14 residues. The CDR3 here is CASSPTGPTYGYTF. CDR3 bases: TGTGCCAGCAGCCCGACAGGGCCGACCTATGGCTACACCTTC.

The genes are TRBV21-1 and TRBJ1-5; the table names TRBD1, a call not compared with the DNA. TRBV21-1 is labeled a pseudogene. This CDR3 region has 17 residues. The CDR3 DNA reads TGTGCCAGCAGCAAAAAGTTGGACAGGGGGTTAAATCAGCCCCAGCATTTT. Protein product: CASSKKLDRGLNQPQHF.

CDR3 amino acids: CASSLVGGWGQETQYF. The CDR3 bases are TGTGCCAGCAGCTTGGTGGGGGGATGGGGCCAAGAGACCCAGTACTTC. The chain employs TRBV5-5 and TRBJ2-5; TRBD2 is a possible D gene (6 bases). CDR1 is SGHKS, CDR2 YYEKEE, per germline (reference sequence). V lost 0 bases to trimming and J lost 1 base, with 13 bases between them. This CDR3 contains 16 residues.

This sequence joins TRBV19 and TRBJ1-1, with a tentative D call TRBD1 (5 bases). The CDR3 runs to 14 residues. V was cut by 2 bases and J by 3 bases, with 10 bases left in between. CDR1 is LNHDA, CDR2 SQIVND, per germline (reference sequence). This CDR3 is CASSISRVDTEAFF. The CDR3 coding sequence is TGTGCCAGTAGTATAAGCAGGGTGGACACTGAAGCTTTCTTT.

The genes are TRBV5-4 and TRBJ2-2; weak D call: TRBD2 (5 bases). V lost 0 bases and J 6 bases, leaving 15 bases between the germline ends. Germline CDR1 SGHNT, CDR2 YYREEE (reference sequence). This CDR3 is 16 amino acids long. This CDR3 reads CASSLDGLSLPGELFF. The CDR3 DNA follows: TGTGCCAGCAGCTTGGATGGACTTTCCCTTCCCGGGGAGCTGTTTTTT.

This rearrangement joins TRBV19 to TRBJ1-1; the match to TRBD1 covers 7 bases. The germline gives CDR1 LNHDA, CDR2 SQIVND (reference sequence). The CDR3 is 14 residues long. Trimming at V came to 6 bases and at J to 2 bases, leaving 6 bases not matched to a gene. This CDR3 reads CASRGDRLNTEAFF. CDR3 DNA sequence: TGTGCCAGTAGGGGGGACAGACTAAACACTGAAGCTTTCTTT. The complete variable domain, with remaining parts taken from reference TRBV19 and TRBJ1-1, reads DGGITQSPKYLFRKEGQNVTLSCEQNLNHDAMYWYRQDPGQGLRLIYYSQIVNDFQKGDIAEGYSVSREKKESFPLTVTSAQKNPTAFYLCASRGDRLNTEAFFGQGTRLTVV.

The V gene is TRBV4-3, the J gene TRBJ2-3, with 7 bases lining up with TRBD2. Losses at the gene ends were 2 bases for V and 0 bases for J; bases not matched to a gene: 11. The CDR3 is 18 amino acids. The germline gives CDR1 LGHNA, CDR2 YSLEER. The CDR3, as DNA: TGCGCCAGCAGCCAACAGTTCAGCGGGGACCCTAGCACAGATACGCAGTATTTT. Its translation is CASSQQFSGDPSTDTQYF.

The chain employs TRBV23-1 and TRBJ1-5; maybe TRBD1 (6 bases). TRBV23-1 is assigned to the ORF class and has an uncertain function. The V end was cut by 2 bases, the J end by 2 bases, with 13 bases between. The length of the CDR3 is 16 residues. The CDR3 DNA sequence: TGCGCCAGCAGTCAAGTAACAGGGTACGGCAATCAGCCCCAGCATTTT. This encodes CASSQVTGYGNQPQHF.

This clone appeared once. The J gene is TRBJ2-1, the V gene TRBV2; the match to TRBD2 covers 10 bases. Germline V gene lookup returns CDR1 SNHLY and CDR2 FYNNEI. The CDR3 runs to 14 residues. The trim removed 6 bases at V and 5 bases at J, leaving 4 bases unmatched. The CDR3 loop is CASRLAGTDNEQFF. The CDR3 nucleotides are TGTGCCAGCAGACTAGCGGGGACTGACAATGAGCAGTTCTTC.

V gene TRBV5-1 combines with J gene TRBJ2-7; TRBD1 is a possible D gene (5 bases). CDR3 length: 14 amino acids. V shed 2 bases and J shed 5 bases, with 14 bases lying between them. Germline V gene sequence: CDR1 SGHRS, CDR2 YFSETQ. CDR3 sequence reads: CASSFYSGIHEQYF. The CDR3, as DNA: TGCGCCAGCAGCTTTTATTCAGGGATCCACGAGCAGTACTTC. The complete variable domain, with remaining parts taken from reference TRBV5-1 and TRBJ2-7, reads KAGVTQTPRYLIKTRGQQVTLSCSPISGHRSVSWYQQTPGQGLQFLFEYFSETQRNKGNFPGRFSGRQFSNSRSEMNVSTLELGDSALYLCASSFYSGIHEQYFGPGTRLTVT.

This chain uses TRBV28 with TRBJ2-2; 8 positions match TRBD2. V lost 8 bases, J lost 4 bases, and 9 bases stayed unmatched. The CDR3 is 15 amino acids. Per the germline V gene, CDR1 is MDHEN and CDR2 is SYDVKM. Here the CDR3 DNA reads TGTGCCAGCCTTTTCGGGGGGGCGGTCACCGGGGAGCTGTTTTTT. Translation: CASLFGGAVTGELFF.

This chain links TRBV7-2 with TRBJ2-1, with a possible D match to TRBD1 (7 bases). Germline V gene lookup returns CDR1 SGHTA and CDR2 FQGNSA. V was pared by 5 bases and J by 6 bases, with 14 bases between. The CDR3 contains 14 residues. This CDR3 reads CASSARQGGNEQFF. The CDR3 DNA follows: TGTGCCAGCAGCGCCCGGCAGGGGGGCAATGAGCAGTTCTTC.

This clone was seen once. This chain joins TRBV6-5 and TRBJ2-5; TRBD1 matches 8 bases. Germline V gene lookup returns CDR1 MNHEY and CDR2 SVGAGI. V trimming: 6 bases; J trimming: 5 bases; junction bases outside the gene matches: 11. The CDR3 sequence is 15 residues long. The CDR3 is CASSKQGRGRETQYF. The CDR3, as DNA: TGTGCCAGCAGCAAGCAGGGCAGGGGGCGGGAGACCCAGTACTTC.

In this sample, this clone turned up once. This rearrangement joins TRBV4-1 to TRBJ1-4; 9 nucleotides match TRBD1. Trimming took 5 bases from V and 8 from J; bases not matched to a gene: 6. The CDR3 contains 14 residues. Germline CDR1 is MGHRA and CDR2 is YSYEKL. The chain's CDR3 is CASSWDRDREKLFF. CDR3 nucleotide sequence: TGCGCCAGCAGCTGGGACAGGGACAGGGAAAAACTGTTTTTT.

This chain links TRBV4-2 with TRBJ1-2; 8 positions match TRBD1. Germline CDR1 reads LGHNA; CDR2 reads YNFKEQ. CDR3 length: 16 residues. Germline trimming cut 0 bases from V and 5 bases from J; bases unmatched to any gene: 8. The CDR3 reads CASSQEKETGVYGYTF. The CDR3 DNA sequence: TGTGCCAGCAGCCAAGAAAAGGAGACAGGGGTTTATGGCTACACCTTC.

The chain carries TRBV2 and TRBJ2-4, with a possible D match to TRBD2 (5 bases). Trimming stripped 7 bases from V and 0 bases from J, with 7 bases between. The CDR3 totals 13 residues. Per germline, CDR1 SNHLY and CDR2 FYNNEI. The CDR3 sequence: CASIGVAKNIQYF. In nucleotides, the CDR3 is TGTGCCAGCATCGGGGTAGCCAAAAACATTCAGTACTTC.

The V gene is TRBV6-5, the J gene TRBJ1-1; D unresolved. V was pared by 7 bases and J by 4 bases, with 7 bases between. Germline lookup yields CDR1 MNHEY and CDR2 SVGAGI. CDR3 length equals 11 residues. The DNA of the CDR3 is TGTGCCAGCACCCGGAGCACTGAAGCTTTCTTT. This codes for CASTRSTEAFF.

This chain links TRBV6-4 with TRBJ2-3, with TRBD1 identical over 8 bases. The CDR3 is 14 residues long. Germline loops: CDR1 MRHNA, CDR2 SNTAGT. The ends lost 3 bases at V and 5 bases at J; junction bases unmatched: 4. The CDR3 spells CASSETGEEDTQYF. The CDR3 DNA sequence: TGTGCCAGCAGTGAGACAGGGGAGGAAGATACGCAGTATTTT.

The V gene is TRBV12-3 or TRBV12-4, the J gene TRBJ2-1; D gene unclear. Trimming removed 5 bases from V and 8 bases from J, with 4 bases in between. CDR3 length equals 10 residues. The CDR3 is CASSHYEQFF. The CDR3 DNA follows: TGTGCCAGCAGTCATTATGAGCAGTTCTTC.

This chain links TRBV19 with TRBJ1-1; D remains unclear. Germline CDR1 LNHDA, CDR2 SQIVND (reference sequence). The CDR3 length is 14 residues. Trimming pared 8 bases from V and 11 bases from J, leaving 24 bases between. CDR3 sequence: CASLSFGRVGFAFF. The CDR3 region has the DNA TGTGCCAGTTTATCTTTCGGCCGGGTCGGGTTTGCTTTCTTT.